Only a few counts were recorded for the clone carrying this T cell receptor beta chain. Unique molecular identifiers featured in how the TCRbeta library was prepared. TCRdb re-called the PCR reads through MiXCR, storing one row per CDR3 protein. The repertoire holds about a million distinct CDR3 sequences, with roughly 29% as singletons. The sample comes from a study of T-cell reconstitution after alpha-beta-depleted transplantation in children. The V end was cut by 0 bases, the J end by 1 base, with 14 bases between. The length of the CDR3 is 17 residues. The germline V gene has CDR1 LGHNT and CDR2 FRNRAP.

This chain uses TRBV12-5 with TRBJ2-3, with a tentative D call TRBD1 (5 bases). The clonotype was recovered from a boy younger than two who had a stem cell transplant for SCID, so the T cells may come from the graft donor. The source material was PBMCs, mostly from graft donor cells, sampled 360 days after TCRalphabeta/CD19-depleted stem cell transplant. CDR3 sequence: CASGLVAWGRGTDTQYF. The CDR3, as DNA: TGTGCTAGTGGTTTGGTAGCGTGGGGCCGGGGCACAGATACGCAGTATTTT.